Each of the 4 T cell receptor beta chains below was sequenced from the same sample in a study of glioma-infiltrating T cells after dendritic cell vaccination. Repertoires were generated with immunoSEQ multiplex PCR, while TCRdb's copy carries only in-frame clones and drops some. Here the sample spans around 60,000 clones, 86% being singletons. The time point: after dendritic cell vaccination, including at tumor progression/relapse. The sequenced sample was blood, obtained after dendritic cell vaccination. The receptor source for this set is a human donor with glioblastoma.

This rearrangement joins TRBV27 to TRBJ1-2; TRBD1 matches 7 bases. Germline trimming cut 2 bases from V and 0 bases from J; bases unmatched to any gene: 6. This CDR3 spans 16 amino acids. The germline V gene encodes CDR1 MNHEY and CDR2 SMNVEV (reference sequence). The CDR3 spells CASSLKGGATNYGYTF. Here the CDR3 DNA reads TGTGCCAGCAGTTTAAAAGGGGGCGCAACTAACTATGGCTACACCTTC.

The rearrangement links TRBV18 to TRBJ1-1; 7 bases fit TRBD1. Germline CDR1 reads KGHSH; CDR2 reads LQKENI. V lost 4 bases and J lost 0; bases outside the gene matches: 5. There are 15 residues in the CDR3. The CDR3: CASSLTTGMNTEAFF. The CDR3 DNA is TGTGCCAGCTCACTAACGACAGGGATGAACACTGAAGCTTTCTTT.

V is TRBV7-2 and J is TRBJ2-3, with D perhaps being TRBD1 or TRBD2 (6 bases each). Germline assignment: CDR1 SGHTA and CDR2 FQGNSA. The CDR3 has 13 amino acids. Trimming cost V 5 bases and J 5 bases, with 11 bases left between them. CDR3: CASSVGGGDTQYF. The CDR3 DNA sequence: TGTGCCAGCAGCGTAGGGGGAGGAGATACGCAGTATTTT.

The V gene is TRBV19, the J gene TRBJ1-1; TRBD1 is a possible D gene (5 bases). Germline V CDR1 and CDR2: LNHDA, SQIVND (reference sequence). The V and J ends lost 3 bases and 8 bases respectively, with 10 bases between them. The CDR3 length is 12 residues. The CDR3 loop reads CASSMRGMEAFF. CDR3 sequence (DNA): TGTGCCAGTAGTATGCGGGGGATGGAAGCTTTCTTT.